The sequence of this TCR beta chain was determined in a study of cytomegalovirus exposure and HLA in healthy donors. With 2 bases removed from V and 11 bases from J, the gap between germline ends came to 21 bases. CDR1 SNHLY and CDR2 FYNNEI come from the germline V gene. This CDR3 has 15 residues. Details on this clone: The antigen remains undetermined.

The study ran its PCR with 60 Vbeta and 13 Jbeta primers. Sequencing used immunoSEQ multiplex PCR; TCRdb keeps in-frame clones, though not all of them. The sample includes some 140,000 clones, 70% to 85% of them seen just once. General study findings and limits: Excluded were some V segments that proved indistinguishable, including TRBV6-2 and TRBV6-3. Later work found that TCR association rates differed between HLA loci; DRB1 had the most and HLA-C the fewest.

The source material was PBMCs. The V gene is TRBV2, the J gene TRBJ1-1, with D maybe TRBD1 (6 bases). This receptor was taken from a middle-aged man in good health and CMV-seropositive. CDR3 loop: CASSELRDRLKGAFF. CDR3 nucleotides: TGTGCCAGCAGTGAACTCCGTGACAGGCTTAAAGGGGCTTTCTTT.